The 21 T cell receptor beta chains given below trace back to one sample, sequenced in a study of blood T cell repertoires in COVID-19. Sequencing used immunoSEQ multiplex PCR; TCRdb keeps in-frame clones, though not all of them. The data contain around 380,000 clones, more than 75% of them singletons. The specimen was peripheral blood. These receptors originate from a human donor with acute or convalescent COVID-19. The donor label of this sample is uncertain.

This clone was observed a single time. Other nucleotide sequences from this sample produce the same CDR3. The rearrangement joins TRBV18 to TRBJ1-1; D perhaps matches TRBD1 (5 bases). This CDR3 has 13 amino acids. V shed 3 bases and J shed 1 base, with 6 bases lying between them. CDR1 and CDR2 from the germline V gene are KGHSH and LQKENI. CDR3 in amino acids: CASSPQGNTEAFF. The CDR3 nucleotides read TGTGCCAGCTCACCCCAGGGGAACACTGAAGCTTTCTTT.

This chain joins TRBV7-9 and TRBJ1-1, with D maybe TRBD1 (6 bases). Trimming took off 1 base at V and 4 bases at J, with 16 bases between the two ends. Germline assignment: CDR1 SEHNR and CDR2 FQNEAQ (reference sequence). The CDR3 totals 16 residues. CDR3 loop: CASSLVGAAMGTEAFF. The CDR3 bases are TGTGCCAGCAGCTTAGTGGGGGCCGCTATGGGCACTGAAGCTTTCTTT.

The chain joins TRBV5-1 to TRBJ2-5; D perhaps matches TRBD1 (5 bases). Germline-derived CDR1 and CDR2 are SGHRS and YFSETQ. Trimming left V 4 bases short and J 3 bases short, with 13 bases between. The CDR3 extends over 14 amino acids. CDR3 sequence (DNA): TGCGCCAGCAGCCCTGGGTCCAGGGAAGAGACCCAGTACTTC. Translation gives CASSPGSREETQYF.

The chain employs TRBV27 and TRBJ1-1, with 7 positions matching TRBD1. Germline CDR1 reads MNHEY; CDR2 reads SMNVEV (reference sequence). Trimming cost V 7 bases and J 4 bases; bases outside gene matches: 12. The CDR3 contains 15 residues. The CDR3 spells CASNIRGGGVTEAFF. CDR3 DNA sequence: TGTGCCAGCAATATTAGAGGAGGGGGCGTCACTGAAGCTTTCTTT.

The chain uses TRBV2 and TRBJ2-7, with 14 nucleotides matching TRBD2. The junction had 8 bases not matched to a gene; V was cut back by 7 bases and J by 0 bases. Per germline, CDR1 SNHLY and CDR2 FYNNEI. The CDR3 runs to 17 residues. The CDR3 region is CASIPGLAGETSYEQYF. The CDR3 coding sequence is TGTGCCAGCATCCCGGGACTAGCGGGGGAAACCTCCTACGAGCAGTACTTC.

This chain uses TRBV7-6 with TRBJ1-1; weak D call: TRBD1 (5 bases). CDR1 is SGHVS and CDR2 is FNYEAQ in the germline V gene. The V gene lost 4 bases and the J gene lost 1 base, with 7 bases spanning the gap. The CDR3 loop spans 13 amino acids. As DNA, the CDR3 is TGTGCCAGCAGCTACGGGGGGAACACTGAAGCTTTCTTT. As protein: CASSYGGNTEAFF. The complete variable domain, with remaining parts taken from reference TRBV7-6 and TRBJ1-1, reads GAGVSQSPRYKVTKRGQDVALRCDPISGHVSLYWYRQALGQGPEFLTYFNYEAQQDKSGLPNDRFSAERPEGSISTLTIQRTEQRDSAMYRCASSYGGNTEAFFGQGTRLTVV.

The V and J genes are TRBV6-1 and TRBJ1-2; 7 bases are a match to TRBD1. Germline values: CDR1 MNHNS, CDR2 SASEGT. V lost 2 bases and J lost 7; bases outside the gene matches: 10. This CDR3 is 15 amino acids long. The CDR3 nucleotides read TGTGCCAGCAGTGAACGAAACAGGGGAAGTGCTGGCTACACCTTC. Its translation: CASSERNRGSAGYTF.

This chain connects TRBV6-5 to TRBJ2-1; 9 bases are shared with TRBD2. CDR1 and CDR2 (germline): MNHEY, SVGAGI. The CDR3 totals 13 residues. The V gene end was trimmed by 4 bases and the J gene end by 14 bases; junction bases not matched to a gene: 9. The CDR3 DNA reads TGTGCCAGCAGTTTCCCTGGGACTAGCAGGGAGTTCTTC. This encodes CASSFPGTSREFF.

The chain combines TRBV7-9 with TRBJ1-1; the D gene is possibly TRBD1 (5 bases). This CDR3 contains 12 residues. V was pared by 4 bases and J by 7 bases, with 10 bases between. Per the germline V gene, CDR1 is SEHNR and CDR2 is FQNEAQ (reference sequence). Here the CDR3 DNA reads TGTGCCAGCAGCTCTCAGGGTAATGAAGCTTTCTTT. As protein: CASSSQGNEAFF.

The chain has TRBV7-9 and TRBJ2-3; D is ambiguous. CDR1 and CDR2 from the germline V gene are SEHNR and FQNEAQ (reference sequence). The ends were cut back, 4 bases at V and 4 bases at J, with 9 bases in the middle. This CDR3 contains 13 residues. The DNA for the CDR3 is TGTGCCAGCAGCTATTTTCAGTCAGATACGCAGTATTTT. Its protein is CASSYFQSDTQYF. The variable domain in full, completed from reference TRBV7-9 and TRBJ2-3, reads DTGVSQNPRHKITKRGQNVTFRCDPISEHNRLYWYRQTLGQGPEFLTYFQNEAQLEKSRLLSDRFSAERPKGSFSTLEIQRTEQGDSAMYLCASSYFQSDTQYFGPGTRLTVL.

The gene calls are TRBV9 and TRBJ1-2, with D possibly TRBD1 on 5 matching bases. Germline-derived CDR1 and CDR2 are SGDLS and YYNGEE. CDR3 length: 17 amino acids. V lost 2 bases to trimming and J lost 6 bases, with 23 bases between them. The DNA for the CDR3 is TGTGCCAGCAGCGTCGATGCAGGCCGTGGGGGGATGAATGGCTACACCTTC. It translates to CASSVDAGRGGMNGYTF.

V usage is TRBV10-1 and J usage is TRBJ1-5; D unclear. In germline, CDR1 is WNHNN, CDR2 SYGVQD (reference sequence). Trimming left V 4 bases short and J 4 bases short, with 8 bases between. CDR3 size: 13 residues. In nucleotides, the CDR3 is TGCGCCAGCAGTGTTTCGGTGAATCAGCCCCAGCATTTT. Protein: CASSVSVNQPQHF.

This chain joins TRBV6-5 and TRBJ1-2; the D is unclear. The germline CDR1 and CDR2 sequences are MNHEY and SVGAGI. CDR3 size: 14 residues. V lost 3 bases and J 4 bases, leaving 12 bases between the germline ends. CDR3 coding DNA: TGTGCCAGCAGTTATCGGGGATGGGGCTATGGCTACACCTTC. It specifies CASSYRGWGYGYTF.

V is TRBV3-1 (or the pseudogene TRBV3-2) and J is TRBJ1-5; D uncertain. The CDR3 totals 12 residues. Between the trimmed V and J ends, which lost 5 bases and 11 bases, there was a span of 13 bases. CDR1 and CDR2 (germline): LGHDT, YNNKEL (reference sequence). CDR3 protein: CASSEGSATQHF. The CDR3 DNA follows: TGTGCCAGCAGCGAAGGGAGTGCCACCCAGCATTTT.

This rearrangement joins TRBV4-1 to TRBJ2-5, with TRBD2 matching over 12 bases. Germline values: CDR1 MGHRA, CDR2 YSYEKL. With 4 bases clipped from V and 5 bases from J, the junction kept 2 bases outside the gene matches. The CDR3 has 14 residues. This chain's CDR3 is CASSLLAGGETQYF. The CDR3 DNA follows: TGCGCCAGCAGCCTCCTAGCGGGGGGGGAGACCCAGTACTTC.

The chain joins TRBV5-1 to TRBJ2-5, with D perhaps matching TRBD2 (6 bases). Between the trimmed V and J ends, which lost 0 bases and 4 bases, there was a span of 16 bases. CDR1 SGHRS and CDR2 YFSETQ come from the germline V gene. The CDR3 extends over 16 amino acids. The CDR3 sequence: CASSLARGTVGETQYF. The CDR3 nucleotides read TGCGCCAGCAGCTTGGCCCGGGGGACTGTGGGAGAGACCCAGTACTTC.

This clone was counted a few times. CDR3 amino acids: CASSSNNAGLGYTF. The CDR3 DNA reads TGTGCCAGCAGTTCAAATAACGCAGGGCTGGGCTACACCTTC. The chain is built from TRBV28 and TRBJ1-2; a weak D match, TRBD1 (5 bases). The CDR3 has 14 residues. CDR1 is MDHEN and CDR2 is SYDVKM in the germline V gene. V lost 4 bases and J lost 8, with 17 bases in between.

The chain uses TRBV30 and TRBJ1-2; D gene unclear. The CDR3 runs to 12 residues. V was cut by 0 bases and J by 2 bases, with 4 bases left in between. CDR1 is GTSNPN and CDR2 is SVGIG in the germline V gene (reference sequence). This chain's CDR3 is CAWSVQNYGYTF. The CDR3 DNA follows: TGTGCCTGGAGTGTACAGAACTATGGCTACACCTTC.

V is TRBV4-1 and J is TRBJ2-5, with 12 bases identical to TRBD2. V dropped 2 bases and J dropped 1; count of bases not matched to a gene: 5. The germline V gene encodes CDR1 MGHRA and CDR2 YSYEKL. CDR3 length: 17 amino acids. The CDR3: CASSQPPSGRVQETQYF. The CDR3 coding sequence is TGCGCCAGCAGCCAACCCCCTAGCGGGAGGGTCCAAGAGACCCAGTACTTC.

The V gene is TRBV4-2, the J gene TRBJ1-2, with unresolved D. The V and J ends lost 2 bases and 6 bases respectively, with 10 bases between them. This CDR3 comprises 13 residues. Germline V gene sequence: CDR1 LGHNA, CDR2 YNFKEQ. The CDR3, as DNA: TGTGCCAGCAGCCAACCGGAGGGAGATGGCTACACCTTC. Residues: CASSQPEGDGYTF.

This rearrangement joins TRBV18 to TRBJ1-4, with 7 bases that match TRBD1. The CDR3 covers 15 residues. Trimming took 3 bases from V and 0 from J; bases not matched to a gene: 1. CDR1 is KGHSH, CDR2 LQKENI, per germline. CDR3 sequence (DNA): TGTGCCAGCTCACCTCAGGGGGCAACTAATGAAAAACTGTTTTTT. Translating gives CASSPQGATNEKLFF.